This T cell receptor beta chain was sequenced for a study of molecular identifiers for immune sequencing clone quantification. Findings and caveats of the study: Spiked TCR RNA from one Jurkat cell reportedly showed up when mixed among around 1 million naive cells.

The table lists this clonotype with many counts. Its matching antigen is unknown. This CDR3 has 16 amino acids. The trim removed 5 bases at V and 8 bases at J, leaving 10 bases unmatched. The germline CDR1 and CDR2 sequences are SGHAT and FQNNGV. TCRdb redid the calling of the PCR reads with MiXCR, one entry per CDR3 protein. The table shows around 470,000 distinct CDR3 sequences, with roughly 23% occurring only once. Source material for naive CD8 libraries was roughly 20,000 to 1,000,000 sorted cells, with 10%, 30% or 50% RNA. Sorting recovered naive CD8 T cells on a CD8+CD4-CCR7+CD45RA+ profile. The TCR sequence derives from a human donor in good health. Some libraries in this study had Jurkat cell RNA spiked in. Specimen: naive CD8+ T cells from blood, with Jurkat cell RNA spiked in. Subset in this sample: FACS-sorted CD8+CD4-CCR7+CD45RA+ naive T cells. V gene TRBV11-2 combines with J gene TRBJ2-3; 13 nucleotides line up with TRBD2. The CDR3 coding sequence is TGTGCCAGCAGCCCACGGACTAGCGGGGGTCCTGGTACGCAGTATTTT. It yields the protein CASSPRTSGGPGTQYF.